The present TCR beta chain was sequenced within a study of blood T cell repertoires in COVID-19. Study background: Both acute and convalescent COVID-19 samples were obtained from the United States, Italy and Spain. T cells, B-cell-depleted T cells, or PBMCs provided the cDNA or gDNA that served as material.

Only in-frame clones appear in the TCRdb table, and some are missing; sequencing was by immunoSEQ multiplex PCR. The sample has fewer than 250,000 clones, 90% seen once. This clone came up once. While infection was still active, Seattle patients were enrolled and then followed longitudinally. Germline-derived CDR1 and CDR2 are LNHNV and YYDKDF (reference sequence). V gave up 1 base and J gave up 10 bases; unmatched junction bases: 7. The CDR3 spans 16 residues. Material: peripheral blood. V gene TRBV15 combines with J gene TRBJ2-1; 13 bases align to TRBD2. This TCR was recovered from a young man with COVID-19, enrolled during active disease. The chain's CDR3 is CATSRGGTSGEKEQFF. Here the CDR3 DNA reads TGTGCCACCAGCAGAGGTGGGACTAGCGGGGAGAAGGAGCAGTTCTTC.